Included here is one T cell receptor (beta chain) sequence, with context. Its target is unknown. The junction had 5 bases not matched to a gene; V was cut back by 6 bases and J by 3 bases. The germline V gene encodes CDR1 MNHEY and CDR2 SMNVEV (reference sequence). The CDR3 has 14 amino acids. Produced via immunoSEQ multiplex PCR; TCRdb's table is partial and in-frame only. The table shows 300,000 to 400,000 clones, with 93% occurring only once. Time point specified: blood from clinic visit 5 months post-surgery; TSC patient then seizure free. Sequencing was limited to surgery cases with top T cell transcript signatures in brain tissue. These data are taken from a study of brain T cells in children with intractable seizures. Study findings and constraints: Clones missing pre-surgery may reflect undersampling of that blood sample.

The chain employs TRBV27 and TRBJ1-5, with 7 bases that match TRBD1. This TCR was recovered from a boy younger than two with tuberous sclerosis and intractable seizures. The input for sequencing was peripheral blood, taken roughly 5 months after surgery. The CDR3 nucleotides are TGTGCCAGCAGGAGAACAGGGGACAATCAGCCCCAGCATTTT. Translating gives CASRRTGDNQPQHF.